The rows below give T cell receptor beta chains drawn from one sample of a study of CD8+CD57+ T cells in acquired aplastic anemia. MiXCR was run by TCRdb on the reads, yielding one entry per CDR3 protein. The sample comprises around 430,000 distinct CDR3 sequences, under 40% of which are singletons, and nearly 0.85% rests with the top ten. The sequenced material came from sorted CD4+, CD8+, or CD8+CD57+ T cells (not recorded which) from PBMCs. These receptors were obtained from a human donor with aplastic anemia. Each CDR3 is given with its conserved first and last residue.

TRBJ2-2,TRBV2,CASSPTSGANTGELFF
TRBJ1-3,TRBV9,CASSVGGRHYENTIYF
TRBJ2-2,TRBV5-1,CASKQRFRDPSLTGELFF
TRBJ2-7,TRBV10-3,CASSFGTRGYEQYF
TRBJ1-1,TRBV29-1,CSVLTGVDTEAFF
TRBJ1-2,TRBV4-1,CASSQEGQGGDYGYTF
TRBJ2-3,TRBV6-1,CASSAEAGSLTDTQYF
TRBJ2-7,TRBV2,CASSKRPYEQYF
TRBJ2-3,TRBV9,CASSVGRGRDTQYF
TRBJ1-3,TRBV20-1,CSARDASRGIGNTIYF
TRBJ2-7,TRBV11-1,CASSLGTGIHEQYF
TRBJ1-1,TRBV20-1,CSERQMNTEAFF
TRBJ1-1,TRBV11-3,CASSFRVETEAFF
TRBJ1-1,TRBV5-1,CASSADRVDWNTEAFF
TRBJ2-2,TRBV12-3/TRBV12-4,CASSLVGGIGELFF
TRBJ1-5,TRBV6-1,CASSSFLGQGSSQPQHF
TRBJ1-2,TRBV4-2,CASSQDRDGANYGYTF
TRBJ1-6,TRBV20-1,CSEGRGGSPLHF
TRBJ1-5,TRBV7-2,CASSFQDHSNQPQHF
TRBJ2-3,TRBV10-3,CAISDGWGDTDTQYF
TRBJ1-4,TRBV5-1,CASSLSTSFGEKLFF
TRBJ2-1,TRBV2,CASSLPSGGSSRHEQFF
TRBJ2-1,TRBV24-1,CATSDWASGKQFF
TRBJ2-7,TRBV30,CAWSVYRGFNEQYF
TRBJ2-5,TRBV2,CASSVGLAEETQYF
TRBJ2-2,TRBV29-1,CSFRGGRGSGSGELFF
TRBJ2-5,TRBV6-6,CASSYQGQETQYF
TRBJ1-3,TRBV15,CATSRALQGAMSGNTIYF
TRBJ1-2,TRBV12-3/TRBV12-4,CASSPGQGNTF
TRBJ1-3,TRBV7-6,CASSFSGTGTGNTIYF
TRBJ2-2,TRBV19,CASSRPGTTNTGELFF
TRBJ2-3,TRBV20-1,CSASSASGSTDTQYF